This TCR beta chain was retrieved from a study of CD8+ T cells in alopecia areata. Per germline, CDR1 SGHRS and CDR2 YFSETQ. The CDR3 is 13 residues long. V was pared by 1 base and J by 0 bases, with 4 bases between. This clone has just a few counts. The same CDR3 also results from other DNA sequences found in this sample. Sequencing templates came from extracted RNA that was reverse transcribed into cDNA. The assay was immunoSEQ multiplex PCR, and TCRdb's table has in-frame clones only and misses some. The data show around 140,000 clones, approximately 51% seen once. This chain connects TRBV5-1 to TRBJ1-1; no clear D gene. The TCR sequence derives from a human donor with alopecia areata. This specimen was CD4+ T cells sorted from blood, taken at week 0. The CDR3 DNA reads TGCGCCAGCAGCTTGACAGTGAACACTGAAGCTTTCTTT. It codes for CASSLTVNTEAFF.